This T cell receptor beta chain appears in the sequencing data of a study of blood T cells in healthy people across ages. Study outcomes and limitations: The study lacked donor CMV status, which possibly confounded expanded clonotype changes. A roughly linear age-dependent decrease characterized TCR beta diversity per million T cells. TCR beta diversity was tightly associated with the proportion of naive T cells.

Details on this clonotype: Its specificity is not known.

Combining a sample-barcoded 5' primer with a J-beta primer mix, a second PCR ran for roughly 6 to 12 cycles. TCRdb called the 5' RACE reads again in MiXCR, with one record for every CDR3 protein. The sample consists of 800,000 to 1,300,000 distinct CDR3 sequences, roughly 24% of them appearing once. In terms of origin and age, donors were healthy Caucasian individuals from Russia aged roughly 6 to 100. This sample also belongs to another study, concerning T cells of mothers and their children.

Sequencing input: blood. The clonotype comes from a girl aged 2 to 9 in good health.

The CDR3 sequence is CSAPTGRGGYTF. The CDR3 DNA follows: TGCAGCGCACCAACAGGGAGAGGAGGCTACACCTTC. This chain uses TRBV29-1 with TRBJ1-2; the D gene is possibly TRBD1 (6 bases). The V gene lost 7 bases and the J gene lost 8 bases, with 17 bases spanning the gap. The CDR3 has 12 residues. The germline V gene encodes CDR1 SQVTM and CDR2 ANQGSEA.